Detailed here is one T cell receptor (beta chain). The CDR3 totals 15 residues. Germline V lookup: CDR1 KGHSH, CDR2 LQKENI. J lost 2 bases, V lost 6 bases, and 10 bases had no gene match. The sample belongs to a study of cytotoxic CD8 clonotypes in ibrutinib-treated CLL. A 1 in 200,000 to 1 in 1 million T cell depth was the sequencing target. The protocol was immunoSEQ multiplex PCR, while the TCRdb copy is restricted to in-frame clones and leaves out a portion. The table has approximately 100,000 clones, around four fifths seen once. Cryopreserved PBMCs yielded about 2 micrograms of genomic DNA for TCR beta libraries.

This specimen was PBMCs, taken after 12 months of ibrutinib treatment. V gene TRBV18 combines with J gene TRBJ2-7, with 7 bases identical to TRBD1. The sequence derives from a human donor with chronic lymphocytic leukemia. The CDR3 is CASSEGQTKPYEQYF. The CDR3 nucleotides are TGTGCCAGCTCCGAGGGACAGACCAAACCCTACGAGCAGTACTTC.